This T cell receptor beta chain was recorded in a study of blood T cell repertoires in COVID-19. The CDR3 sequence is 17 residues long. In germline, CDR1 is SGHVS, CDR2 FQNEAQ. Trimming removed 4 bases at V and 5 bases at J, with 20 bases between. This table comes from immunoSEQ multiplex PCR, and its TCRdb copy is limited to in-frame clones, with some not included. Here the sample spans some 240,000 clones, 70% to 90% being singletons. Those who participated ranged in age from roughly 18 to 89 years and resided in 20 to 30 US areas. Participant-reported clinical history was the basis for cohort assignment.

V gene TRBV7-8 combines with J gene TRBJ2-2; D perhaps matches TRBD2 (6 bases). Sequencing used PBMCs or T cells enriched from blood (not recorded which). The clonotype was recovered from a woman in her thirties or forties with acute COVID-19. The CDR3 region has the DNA TGTGCCAGCAGCTCGACGGAGCGGGCCACTTATACCGGGGAGCTGTTTTTT. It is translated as CASSSTERATYTGELFF.